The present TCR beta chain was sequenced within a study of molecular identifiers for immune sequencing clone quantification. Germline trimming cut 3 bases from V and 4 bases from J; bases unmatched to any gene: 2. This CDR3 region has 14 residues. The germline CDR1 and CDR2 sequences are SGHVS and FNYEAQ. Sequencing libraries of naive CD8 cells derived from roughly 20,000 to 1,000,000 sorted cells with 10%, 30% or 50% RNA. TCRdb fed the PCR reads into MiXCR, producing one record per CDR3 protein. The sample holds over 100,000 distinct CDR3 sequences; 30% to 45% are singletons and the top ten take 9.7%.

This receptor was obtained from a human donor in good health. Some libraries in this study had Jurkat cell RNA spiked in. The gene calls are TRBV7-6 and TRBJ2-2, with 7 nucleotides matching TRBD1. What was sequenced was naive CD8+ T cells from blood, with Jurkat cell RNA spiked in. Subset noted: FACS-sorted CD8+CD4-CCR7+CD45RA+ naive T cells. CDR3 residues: CASSFGQATGELFF. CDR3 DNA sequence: TGTGCCAGCAGCTTCGGACAGGCCACCGGGGAGCTGTTTTTT.